The 2 T cell receptor beta chains below come from one sample, sequenced in a study of breast tumors, draining lymph nodes, adjacent tissues. TCRdb redid the calling of the multiplex PCR reads with MiXCR, one entry per CDR3 protein. The table shows 150,000 to 250,000 distinct CDR3 sequences, with approximately 30% occurring only once. Axillary draining lymph nodes of breast cancer patients supplied the node samples. Sequenced: axillary lymph node tissue. These receptors all stem from a female donor with breast cancer. Some clones in this sample may be carry-over from other donors' samples.

CDR3 sequence reads: CASSLFPPAGDLYNEQFF. DNA for the CDR3: TGTGCCAGCAGCTTGTTTCCCCCAGCGGGGGATCTCTACAATGAGCAGTTCTTC. The gene calls are TRBV5-5 and TRBJ2-1, with TRBD2 matching over 8 bases. Losses at the gene ends were 1 base for V and 3 bases for J; bases not matched to a gene: 12. Germline V gives CDR1 SGHKS, CDR2 YYEKEE (reference sequence). The CDR3 is 18 amino acids.

As regards this clonotype: Possible read error: a much larger clone is one base away. The DNA of the CDR3 is TGTGCCAGCAGCTCCCTAGCGGGAGGGTTCAATGAGCGGTTCTTC. Residues: CASSSLAGGFNERFF. The rearrangement links TRBV7-9 to TRBJ2-1; 12 positions match TRBD2. CDR3 size: 15 residues. CDR1 is SEHNR, CDR2 FQNEAQ, per germline (reference sequence).